Sequencing of this TCR beta chain was carried out in a study of T cell responses to AZD1222 COVID-19 vaccine (dated by TCRdb to about 2021). Looking at the study overall: TCR sequencing was performed for 230 to 250 trial participants, of whom 200 to 210 were given two doses of AZD1222 and approximately 25 were given two doses of MenACWY control vaccine. Trial participants were enrolled by age into subgroups of 18-55, 56-69 and 70-plus years, and around 140, 26 and 57 TCR-sequenced participants, respectively, were included in these subgroups.

Reading the label with the study, this specimen's time point is: about 28 days (+/-7) after the second vaccine dose. AZD1222 recipients with second doses at about 4 weeks or about 12 weeks were pooled, because spike-specific TCR depth and breadth did not differ between schedules. The vaccinee samples were drawn from two UK trials, COV001 and COV002, one of which was a single-blind randomized controlled phase 2/3 trial testing AZD1222 (ChAdOx1 nCoV-19) in healthy adults. For TCRbeta chain sequencing, PBMC samples from trial participants were taken at day 0 and at day 28 after the second dose. The CDR3 regions of human TCRbeta chains were subjected to immunosequencing. On the authors' methods: Repertoire TCRs were checked for matches against a reference library of SARS-CoV-2-specific TCRs that had been generated using the MIRA antigen-specificity platform. Breadth was defined as the fraction of unique TCRs that were SARS-CoV-2-associated, and depth was defined as the fraction of total T cells that were SARS-CoV-2-associated. Using the MIRA data, each spike-specific TCR was assigned both to the spike region to which the TCR was reactive and to a CD4 or CD8 class. Log10-transformed breadth and depth values were compared by one-way ANOVA with Sidak's multiple comparisons tests. Not all clones reach the TCRdb copy of this immuneACCESS table, which keeps in-frame sequences only. Checked studies attribute under half of the gap to unresolved V genes and leave the rest unexplained. V and J calls and clone size follow that table, whereas D and trimming were derived from the DNA. The sample table records 200,000 or so clones; approximately 95% of these occur just once. 0.95% to 1.1% of the sample comes from the top ten.

In regard to this clone: The clone's antigen remains unknown. Per-base qualities were not stored, and no clone one base away is much larger.

Results the study describes overall, beyond this receptor: In the small 56-69-year group, the increase in depth fell short of significance, most likely because of low power. Spike-specific TCR breadth and depth rose significantly after two AZD1222 doses compared with day 0 and with MenACWY recipients. Conclusions about previously exposed vaccinees are limited, since just a handful of AZD1222 recipients were seropositive for SARS-CoV-2 at baseline. Because no samples from the day 14 peak response were available, repertoires could be characterized only after the peak T cell response. The vaccine-associated CD4 TCRs covered the entire spike protein, and the dominant responses fell in regions 160-218 and 743-854. Reportedly, close to half of the unique spike-specific TCRs recognized epitopes lying outside the regions that are mutated in the B.1.351 and B.1.1.7 variants. Most participants were white British and females outnumbered males, and the authors suggested that clonal diversity may have been underestimated.

The sequencing used peripheral blood, collected 28 days after the second AZD1222 dose. The TCR was taken from an adult who received the AZD1222 COVID-19 vaccine.

The DNA sequence follows: TGTGCCGGGATCTCTGGAAACACCATATATTTT. It translates to CAGISGNTIYF. The sequence links TRBV10-3 to TRBJ1-3; the D gene cannot be resolved reliably. CDR1 and CDR2, looked up from the germline V gene, are ENHRY and SYGVKD. Taken from cysteine to phenylalanine, the CDR3 has 11 residues. The DNA shown is the 33-base CDR3, in frame from base 1. V is reduced by 11 bases and J by 0 bases, leaving a spacing of 5 bases between them.